This paragraph covers one T cell receptor beta chain sequence. Its antigen target is currently unknown. Its CDR3 holds 16 amino acids, cysteine through phenylalanine. The DNA is unrecorded. In the germline V gene, CDR1 corresponds to SGHRS and CDR2 to YFSETQ. The sample is drawn from a study of monozygotic twins with inflammatory bowel disease (dated by TCRdb to about 2019). About the investigation overall: The complete study included roughly 30 monozygotic twin pairs: 19 IBD-discordant Danish pairs and nine German pairs, of which four were IBD-concordant and five were IBD-discordant. Within discordant pairs, disease-associated traits were sought mainly by comparing IBD patients with their genetically identical healthy co-twins. Each individual had, on average, about 151 000 unique TCRalpha sequences and 181 000 unique TCRbeta sequences available for analysis. Broader findings and caveats from the paper: The results gave no support for a single strong signal or clonotype linked to IBD. Compared with healthy twins, IBD patients shared fewer clonotypes with other individuals, and the difference was most pronounced in patients with signs of disease activity. Measured by the inverse Simpson index, TCRbeta repertoire diversity was lower in IBD patients than in their healthy co-twins. Repertoire similarity did not differ between concordant and discordant twins, which could be due to limited statistical power. Different T cell subtypes could not be distinguished in the analysis. Differing immunosuppressive treatments among patients may have added background noise and inter-individual variability to the repertoires.

Libraries were prepared through 5' RACE. The input for every TCR library was roughly 4,000 ng of total RNA. For each sample, cDNA was synthesized in eight separate reactions using SMARTScribe reverse transcriptase. Unique molecular identifiers containing a 6-nucleotide sample barcode were introduced through template switching during cDNA synthesis. TCRalpha and TCRbeta cDNA was amplified in two nested PCRs of approximately 17 and 9 cycles, and bead purification was carried out after each PCR. Before amplification, the cDNA was both treated with uracil DNA-glycosylase and purified with the QIAquick PCR purification kit. In the second PCR, Illumina TruSeq-compatible adapters and sample-specific barcodes were added. TapeStation and Qubit were used to check library quality and concentration, and 5 to 6 ng of each library went into the pool. Pooled libraries were sequenced on an Illumina HiSeq2500 single-index Rapid Run with 2 x 100 bp reads and custom sequencing primers. In the source study's methods: MiGEC version 1.2.6 was used for UMI-based consensus assembly, which corrected PCR and sequencing errors. MiXCR version 2.1.1 handled V(D)J alignment, clonotype assembly and CDR3 extraction. To normalise gene usage, clonotype sharing and MAIT/NKT TCR abundance, the top 1000, 10 000 and 20 000 clonotypes in each sample were analysed. Diversity was computed as the inverse Simpson index with the vegan R package after downsampling to 27 000 UMIs. Paired Mann-Whitney U tests were applied to discordant twin pairs, with Benjamini-Hochberg correction for multiple testing. TCRdb reprocessed the reads, reporting each CDR3 protein sequence once and no DNA. For this entry, the V and J calls and clone size follow TCRdb and not the study's own pipeline. The table for this sample lists a few hundred thousand distinct CDR3 sequences. 2.5% to 3% of the sample is held by the ten biggest clonotypes.

From each donor, an approximately 2.4 ml peripheral blood sample was drawn into PAXgene tubes and stored at -80 degrees C. Total RNA was isolated from whole blood with the PAXgene blood miRNA kit on an automated QIAcube, without T cell sorting. Deep TCRalpha and TCRbeta repertoire profiling with unique molecular barcoding was performed on peripheral blood of monozygotic twin pairs concordant or discordant for inflammatory bowel disease. Smoking habits were recorded for all twin pairs, and each individual was classified as a current, former or never smoker. The sequence derives from a human donor with ulcerative colitis or Crohn's disease, or a healthy co-twin of an affected twin (not recorded which). The receptor chain draws on TRBV5-1 and TRBJ2-2; TCRdb picks TRBD1, but there is no DNA to check that call. Sequencing was performed on blood. The CDR3 in this case is CASSAPGQGYTGELFF.